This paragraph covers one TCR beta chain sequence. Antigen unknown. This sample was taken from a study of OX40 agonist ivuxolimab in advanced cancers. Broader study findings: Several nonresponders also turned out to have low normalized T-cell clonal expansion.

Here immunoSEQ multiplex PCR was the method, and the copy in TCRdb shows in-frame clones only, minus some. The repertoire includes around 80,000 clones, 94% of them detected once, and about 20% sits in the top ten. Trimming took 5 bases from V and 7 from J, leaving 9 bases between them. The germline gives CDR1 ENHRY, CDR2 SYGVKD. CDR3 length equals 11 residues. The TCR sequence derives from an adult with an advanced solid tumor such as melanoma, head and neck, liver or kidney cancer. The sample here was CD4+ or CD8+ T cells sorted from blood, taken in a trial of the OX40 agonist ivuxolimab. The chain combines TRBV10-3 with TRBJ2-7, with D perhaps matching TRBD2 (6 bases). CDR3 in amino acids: CAISPREEQYF. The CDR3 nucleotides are TGTGCCATCAGTCCCCGGGAGGAGCAGTACTTC.